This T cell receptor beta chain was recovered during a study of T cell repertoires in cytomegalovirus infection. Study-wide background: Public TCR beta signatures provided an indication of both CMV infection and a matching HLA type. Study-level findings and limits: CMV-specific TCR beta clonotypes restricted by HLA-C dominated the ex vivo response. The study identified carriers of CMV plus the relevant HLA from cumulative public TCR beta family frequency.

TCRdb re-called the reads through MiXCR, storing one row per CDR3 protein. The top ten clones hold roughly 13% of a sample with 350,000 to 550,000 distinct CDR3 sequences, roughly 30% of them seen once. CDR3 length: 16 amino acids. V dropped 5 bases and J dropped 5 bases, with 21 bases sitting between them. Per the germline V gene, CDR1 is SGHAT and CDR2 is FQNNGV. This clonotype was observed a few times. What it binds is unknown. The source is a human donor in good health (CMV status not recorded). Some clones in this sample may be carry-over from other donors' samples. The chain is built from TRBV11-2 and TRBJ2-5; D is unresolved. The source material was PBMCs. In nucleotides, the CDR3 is TGTGCCAGCAGCCCTATTACGGAAGGGATCGGGGAGACCCAGTACTTC. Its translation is CASSPITEGIGETQYF.